The subject of this entry is one TCR beta chain. TCRdb's copy holds only in-frame clones and misses some; the assay was immunoSEQ multiplex PCR. The sample has fewer than 100,000 clones; 93% are singletons. The data belong to a study of Tregs in tolerant kidney transplant recipients. Background on the study: Recipients received nonmyeloablative bone marrow transplants from related graft donors, with transient mixed chimerism.

Trimming shortened V by 3 bases and J by 9 bases, and 15 bases separated the two germline ends. Germline V gene lookup returns CDR1 KGHSH and CDR2 LQKENI. CDR3 size: 15 residues. Unstimulated Tregs (CD4+CD25+CD127-) and CD4+CD25- non-Tregs were sorted from PBMCs. This rearrangement joins TRBV18 to TRBJ1-6; possible D gene TRBD1, 6 bases. The source is a human donor who received a combined kidney and bone marrow transplant. The sample here was CD4+ T cells from blood, taken before the transplant. The CDR3 here is CASSPSGTRTSPLHF. The CDR3 DNA sequence: TGTGCCAGCTCACCGTCTGGGACACGTACTTCACCCCTCCACTTT.